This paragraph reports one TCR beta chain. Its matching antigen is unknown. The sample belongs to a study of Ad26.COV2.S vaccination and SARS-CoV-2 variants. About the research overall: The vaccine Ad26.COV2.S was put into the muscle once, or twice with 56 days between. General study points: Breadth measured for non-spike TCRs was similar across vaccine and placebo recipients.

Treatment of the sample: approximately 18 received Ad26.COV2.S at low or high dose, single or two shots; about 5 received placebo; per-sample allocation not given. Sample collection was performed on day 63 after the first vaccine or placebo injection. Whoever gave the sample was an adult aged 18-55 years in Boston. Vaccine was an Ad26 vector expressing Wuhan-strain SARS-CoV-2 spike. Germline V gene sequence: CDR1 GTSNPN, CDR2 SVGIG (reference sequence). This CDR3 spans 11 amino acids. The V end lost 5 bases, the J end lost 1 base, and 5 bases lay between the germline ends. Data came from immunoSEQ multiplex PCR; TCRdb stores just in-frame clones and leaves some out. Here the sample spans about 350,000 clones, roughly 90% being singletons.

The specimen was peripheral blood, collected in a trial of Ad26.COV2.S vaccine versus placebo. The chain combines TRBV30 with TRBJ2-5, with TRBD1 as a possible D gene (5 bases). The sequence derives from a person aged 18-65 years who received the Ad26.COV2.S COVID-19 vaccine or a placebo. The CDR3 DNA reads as TGTGCCTGGGACAGCCAAGAGACCCAGTACTTC. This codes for CAWDSQETQYF.